The sample holds a few counts of the clone carrying this T cell receptor (beta chain). Produced via immunoSEQ multiplex PCR; TCRdb's table is partial and in-frame only. The sample carries 120,000 or so clones, approximately 87% recorded once. With 2 bases removed from V and 4 bases from J, the gap between germline ends came to 8 bases. This CDR3 is 13 amino acids long. Germline V gives CDR1 LGHDT, CDR2 YNNKEL (reference sequence). These data originate in a study of blood T cell repertoires in COVID-19. The specimen was peripheral blood. The V call is TRBV3-1 (or the pseudogene TRBV3-2), the J call TRBJ1-1, with D perhaps TRBD1 (5 bases). The TCR comes from a man aged 65 to 85 who had recovered from COVID-19. The CDR3 DNA sequence: TGTGCCAGCAGCCAATTTACAGGCACTGAAGCTTTCTTT. This translates into CASSQFTGTEAFF.